Sequencing of this T cell receptor (beta chain) was carried out in a study of blood T cell repertoires in COVID-19. Study-level background: Acute and convalescent COVID-19 samples came from the United States, Italy and Spain. PBMCs, B-cell-depleted T cells, or T cells provided the cDNA or gDNA that made up the material.

The authors' processing: Amplification of reference gene primers provided the estimated nucleated cell counts. Sequenced by immunoSEQ multiplex PCR; TCRdb stores in-frame clones only, minus some. That table supplies the V and J calls and clone size; D and trimming were determined from the DNA. The data show some 200,000 clones, 85% seen once. Germline CDR1 SGHNT, CDR2 YYREEE (reference sequence). This CDR3 contains 14 residues. Trimming took off 4 bases at V and 4 bases at J, with 13 bases between the two ends. During active infection, Seattle patients enrolled and were then monitored through disease.

The V gene is TRBV5-4, the J gene TRBJ2-3; unclear D gene. Source material: peripheral blood. The clonotype was recovered from a woman between 70 and 85 years old with COVID-19, enrolled during active disease. CDR3 sequence reads: CASSPRAGPDTQYF. Written as DNA, the CDR3 is TGTGCCAGCAGCCCCCGAGCAGGCCCAGATACGCAGTATTTT.